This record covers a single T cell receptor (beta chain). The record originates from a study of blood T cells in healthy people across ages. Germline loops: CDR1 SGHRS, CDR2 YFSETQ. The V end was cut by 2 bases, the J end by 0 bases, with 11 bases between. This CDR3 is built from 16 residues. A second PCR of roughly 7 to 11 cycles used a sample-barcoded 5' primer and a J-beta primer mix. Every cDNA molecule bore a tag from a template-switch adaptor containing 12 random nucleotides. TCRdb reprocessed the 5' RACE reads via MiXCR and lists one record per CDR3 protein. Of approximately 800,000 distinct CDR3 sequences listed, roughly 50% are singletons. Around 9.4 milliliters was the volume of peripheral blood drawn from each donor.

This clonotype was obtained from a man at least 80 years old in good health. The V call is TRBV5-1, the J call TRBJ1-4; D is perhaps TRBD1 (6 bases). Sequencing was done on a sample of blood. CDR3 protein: CASSLDRPATNEKLFF. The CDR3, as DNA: TGCGCCAGCAGCTTAGACAGGCCTGCAACTAATGAAAAACTGTTTTTT.